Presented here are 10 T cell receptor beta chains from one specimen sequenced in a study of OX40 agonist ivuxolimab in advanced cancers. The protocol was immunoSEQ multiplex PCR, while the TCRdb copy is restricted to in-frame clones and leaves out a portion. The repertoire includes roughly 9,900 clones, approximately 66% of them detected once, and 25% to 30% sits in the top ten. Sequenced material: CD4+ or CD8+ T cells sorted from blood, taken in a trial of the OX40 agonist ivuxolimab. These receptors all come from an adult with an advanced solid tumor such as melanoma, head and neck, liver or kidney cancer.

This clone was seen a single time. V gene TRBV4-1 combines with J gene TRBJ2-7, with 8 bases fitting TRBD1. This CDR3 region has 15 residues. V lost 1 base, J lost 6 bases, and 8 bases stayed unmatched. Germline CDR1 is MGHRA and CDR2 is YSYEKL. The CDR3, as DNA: TGCGCCAGCAGCCAAGGCCCGGGACAGGCAAGCGAGCAGTACTTC. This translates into CASSQGPGQASEQYF.

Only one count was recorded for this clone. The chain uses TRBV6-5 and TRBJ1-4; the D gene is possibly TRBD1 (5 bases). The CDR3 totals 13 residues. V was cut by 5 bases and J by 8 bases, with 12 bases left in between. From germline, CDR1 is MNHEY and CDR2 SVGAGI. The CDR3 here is CASSPGRGEKLFF. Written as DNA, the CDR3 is TGTGCCAGCAGTCCAGGGAGGGGAGAAAAACTGTTTTTT.

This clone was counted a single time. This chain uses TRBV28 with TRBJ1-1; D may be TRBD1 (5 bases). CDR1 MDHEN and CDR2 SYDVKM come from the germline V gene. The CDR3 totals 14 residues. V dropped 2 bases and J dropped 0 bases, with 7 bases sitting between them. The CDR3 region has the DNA TGTGCCAGCAGTTTACGGGGGGTGAACACTGAAGCTTTCTTT. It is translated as CASSLRGVNTEAFF.

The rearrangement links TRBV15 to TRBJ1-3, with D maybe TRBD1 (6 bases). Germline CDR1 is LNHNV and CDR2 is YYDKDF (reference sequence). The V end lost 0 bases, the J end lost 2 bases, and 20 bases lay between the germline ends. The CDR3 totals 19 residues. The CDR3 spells CATSRDLAGAAGAGNTIYF. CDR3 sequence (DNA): TGTGCCACCAGCAGAGATCTGGCAGGGGCTGCGGGAGCTGGAAACACCATATATTTT.

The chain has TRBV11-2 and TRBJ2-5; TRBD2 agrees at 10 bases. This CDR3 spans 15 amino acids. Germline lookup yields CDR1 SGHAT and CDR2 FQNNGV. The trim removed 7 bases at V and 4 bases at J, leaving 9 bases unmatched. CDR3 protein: CASILSPSGGETQYF. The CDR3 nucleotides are TGTGCCAGCATCCTGTCGCCTAGCGGGGGAGAGACCCAGTACTTC.

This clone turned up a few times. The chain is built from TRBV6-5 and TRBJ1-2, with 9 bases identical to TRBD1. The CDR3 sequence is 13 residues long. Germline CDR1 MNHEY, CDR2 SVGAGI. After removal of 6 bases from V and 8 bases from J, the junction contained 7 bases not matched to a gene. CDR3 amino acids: CASRATGGDGYTF. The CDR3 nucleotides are TGTGCCAGCAGGGCGACAGGGGGAGACGGCTACACCTTC.

The CDR3 DNA sequence: TGTGCCTGGAGTCCTGGGGGGCAGCAGTTCTTC. Protein sequence: CAWSPGGQQFF. V and J are TRBV30 and TRBJ2-1; either TRBD1 or TRBD2 may fit D (6 bases each). Between the trimmed V and J ends, which lost 2 bases and 11 bases, there was a span of 10 bases. The CDR3 contains 11 residues. Germline V gene lookup returns CDR1 GTSNPN and CDR2 SVGIG (reference sequence).

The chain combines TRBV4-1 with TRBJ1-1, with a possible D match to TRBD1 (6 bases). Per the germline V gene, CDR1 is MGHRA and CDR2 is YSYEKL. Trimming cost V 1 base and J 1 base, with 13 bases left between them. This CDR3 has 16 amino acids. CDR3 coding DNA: TGCGCCAGCAGCCAAGGAGTTAACAGGGAGAACACTGAAGCTTTCTTT. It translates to CASSQGVNRENTEAFF.

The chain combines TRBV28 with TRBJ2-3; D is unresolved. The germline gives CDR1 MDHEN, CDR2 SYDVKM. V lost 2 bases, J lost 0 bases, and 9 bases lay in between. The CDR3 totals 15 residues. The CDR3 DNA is TGTGCCAGCAGTTTAGTGGGCAGCAGCACAGATACGCAGTATTTT. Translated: CASSLVGSSTDTQYF.

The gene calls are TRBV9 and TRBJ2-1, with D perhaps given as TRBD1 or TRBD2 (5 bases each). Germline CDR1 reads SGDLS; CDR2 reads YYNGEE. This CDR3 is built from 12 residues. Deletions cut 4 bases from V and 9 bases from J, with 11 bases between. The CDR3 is CASSFLGAEQFF. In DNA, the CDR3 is TGTGCCAGCAGCTTCCTCGGGGCTGAGCAGTTCTTC.